This T cell receptor beta chain was found in a study of beta chain features in type 1 diabetes. The study, taken as a whole, reports: Naive, central memory and Treg TCRB repertoires appeared more alike in patients than in healthy donors.

Sequenced material consisted of expressed TCRB transcripts (all of the isolated RNA was reverse transcribed). Only in-frame clones appear in the TCRdb table, and some are missing; sequencing was by immunoSEQ multiplex PCR. There are roughly 350,000 clones in the sample; approximately 11% occur only once, and just over 0.015% lies in the top ten. Staining for CD45RO/CCR7/CD25/CD127/CD95/CD27 allowed sorting of CD4+ naive, central memory, regulatory and stem cell-like memory cells. This clone has just a few counts. As yet, its antigen is unknown. In germline, CDR1 is MDHEN, CDR2 SYDVKM. The junction had 8 bases not matched to a gene; V was cut back by 5 bases and J by 5 bases. The CDR3 sequence is 16 residues long.

Sequencing input: naive CD4+ T cells from blood. V and J are TRBV28 and TRBJ2-1; 11 nucleotides agree with TRBD2. This sequence originates from a woman in her twenties or thirties in good health. As DNA, the CDR3 is TGTGCCAGCAGTCTTGTGACTAGCGGGATGAACAATGAGCAGTTCTTC. It encodes CASSLVTSGMNNEQFF.